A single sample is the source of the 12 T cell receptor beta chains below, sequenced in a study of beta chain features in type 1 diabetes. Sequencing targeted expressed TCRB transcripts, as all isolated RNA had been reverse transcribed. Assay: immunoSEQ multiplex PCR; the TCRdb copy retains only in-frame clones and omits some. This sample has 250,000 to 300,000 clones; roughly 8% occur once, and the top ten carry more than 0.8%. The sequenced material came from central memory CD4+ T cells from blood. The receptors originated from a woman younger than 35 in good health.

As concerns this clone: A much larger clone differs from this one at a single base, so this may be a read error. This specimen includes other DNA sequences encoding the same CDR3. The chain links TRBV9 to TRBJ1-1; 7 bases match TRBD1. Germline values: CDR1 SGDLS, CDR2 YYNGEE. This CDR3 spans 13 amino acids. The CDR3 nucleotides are TGTGCTAGCAGCCCACAGGGGTTCACTGAAGCTTTCTTT. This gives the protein CASSPQGFTEAFF.

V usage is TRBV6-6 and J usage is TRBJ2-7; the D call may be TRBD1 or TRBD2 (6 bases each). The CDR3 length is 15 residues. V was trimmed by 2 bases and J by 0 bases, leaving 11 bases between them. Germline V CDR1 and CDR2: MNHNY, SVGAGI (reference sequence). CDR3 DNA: TGTGCCAGCAGTTACCCGGAGGGGGGCTCCTACGAGCAGTACTTC. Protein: CASSYPEGGSYEQYF.

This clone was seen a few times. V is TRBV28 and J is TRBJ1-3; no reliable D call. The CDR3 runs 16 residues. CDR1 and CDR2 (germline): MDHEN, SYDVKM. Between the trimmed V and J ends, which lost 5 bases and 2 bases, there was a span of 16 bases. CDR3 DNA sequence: TGTGCCAGCAGTACCGCCGGGAGTGGTACTGGAAACACCATATATTTT. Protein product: CASSTAGSGTGNTIYF.

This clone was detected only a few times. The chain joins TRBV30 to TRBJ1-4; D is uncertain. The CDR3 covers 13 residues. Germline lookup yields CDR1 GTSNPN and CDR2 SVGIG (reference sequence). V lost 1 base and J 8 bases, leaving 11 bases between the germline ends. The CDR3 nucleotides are TGTGCCTGGAGTGGGACCTCTTGGGAAAAACTGTTTTTT. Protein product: CAWSGTSWEKLFF.

CDR3 bases: TGTGCCAGCAGCGCACCGGAGGGGACAGGGTCCCTCTTGGATACGCAGTATTTT. It is translated as CASSAPEGTGSLLDTQYF. The V gene is TRBV7-3, the J gene TRBJ2-3, with TRBD1 matching over 9 bases. The CDR3 extends over 18 amino acids. Germline CDR1 and CDR2: SGHTA and FQGTGA. The V segment lost 5 bases and the J segment 6 bases; nucleotides outside the gene matches: 18.

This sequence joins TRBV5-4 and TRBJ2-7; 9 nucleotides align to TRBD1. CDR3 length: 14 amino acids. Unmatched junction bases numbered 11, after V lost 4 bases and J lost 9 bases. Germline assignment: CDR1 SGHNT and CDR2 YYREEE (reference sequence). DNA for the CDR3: TGTGCCAGCAGCCCGGGACAGGGCGTAGGCAGGCAGTACTTC. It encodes CASSPGQGVGRQYF.

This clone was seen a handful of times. This CDR3 is CASSLGKRFSWLAGGELFF. The DNA for the CDR3 is TGTGCCAGCAGCTTAGGGAAAAGGTTCTCGTGGTTAGCCGGCGGGGAGCTGTTTTTT. The V gene is TRBV11-1, the J gene TRBJ2-2; D unresolved. V was clipped by 1 base and J by 7 bases, with 25 bases between them. This CDR3 is 19 amino acids long. Germline V CDR1 and CDR2: SGHAT, FQDESV (reference sequence).

Here the CDR3 reads CASSLLRDGRGTQYF. The CDR3 DNA reads TGTGCCAGCAGCCTATTGCGGGATGGTCGAGGGACCCAGTACTTC. This chain uses TRBV7-2 with TRBJ2-5; tentative D call: TRBD2 (6 bases). The CDR3 covers 15 residues. Germline CDR1 reads SGHTA; CDR2 reads FQGNSA. V lost 5 bases, J lost 7 bases, and 20 bases lay in between. The entire variable domain, with the rest obtained from reference TRBV7-2 and TRBJ2-5, is as follows: GAGVSQSPSNKVTEKGKDVELRCDPISGHTALYWYRQSLGQGLEFLIYFQGNSAPDKSGLPSDRFSAERTGGSVSTLTIQRTQQEDSAVYLCASSLLRDGRGTQYFGPGTRLLVL.

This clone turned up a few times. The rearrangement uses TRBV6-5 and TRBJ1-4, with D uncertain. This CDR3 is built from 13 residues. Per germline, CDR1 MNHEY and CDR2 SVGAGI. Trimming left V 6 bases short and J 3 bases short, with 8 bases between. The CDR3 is CASRFRSNEKLFF. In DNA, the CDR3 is TGTGCCAGCAGGTTCCGTTCTAATGAAAAACTGTTTTTT.

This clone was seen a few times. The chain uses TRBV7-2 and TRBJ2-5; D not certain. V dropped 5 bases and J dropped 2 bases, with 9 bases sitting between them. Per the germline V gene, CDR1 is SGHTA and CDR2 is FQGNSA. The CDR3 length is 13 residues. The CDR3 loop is CASSPFPQETQYF. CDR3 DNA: TGTGCCAGCAGCCCCTTCCCTCAAGAGACCCAGTACTTC.

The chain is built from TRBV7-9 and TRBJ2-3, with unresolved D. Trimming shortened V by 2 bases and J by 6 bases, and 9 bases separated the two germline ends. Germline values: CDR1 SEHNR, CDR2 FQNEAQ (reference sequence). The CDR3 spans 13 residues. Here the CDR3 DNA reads TGTGCCAGCAGCTTAAGCCCCCGCGATACGCAGTATTTT. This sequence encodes CASSLSPRDTQYF.

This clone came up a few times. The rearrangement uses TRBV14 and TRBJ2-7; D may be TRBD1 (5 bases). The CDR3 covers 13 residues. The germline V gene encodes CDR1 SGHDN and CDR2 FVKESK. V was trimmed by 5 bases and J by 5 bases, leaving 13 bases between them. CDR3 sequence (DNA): TGTGCCAGCAGCAGGGGATACTTCAACGAGCAGTACGTC. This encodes CASSRGYFNEQYV.